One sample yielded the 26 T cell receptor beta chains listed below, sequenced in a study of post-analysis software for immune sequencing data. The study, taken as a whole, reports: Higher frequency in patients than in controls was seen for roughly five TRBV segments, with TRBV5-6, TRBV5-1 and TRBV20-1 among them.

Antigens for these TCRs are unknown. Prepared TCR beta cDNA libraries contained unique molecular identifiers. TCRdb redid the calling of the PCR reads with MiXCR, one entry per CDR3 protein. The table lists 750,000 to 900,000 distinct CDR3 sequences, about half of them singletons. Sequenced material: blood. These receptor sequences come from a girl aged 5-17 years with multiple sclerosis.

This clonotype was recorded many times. CDR3 coding DNA: TGTGCCATCAGTGAGGGGACTAGACTCCAAGAGACCCAGTACTTC. As protein: CAISEGTRLQETQYF. This chain joins TRBV10-3 and TRBJ2-5; 8 bases fit TRBD2. V lost 2 bases, J lost 1 base, and 3 bases stayed unmatched. The CDR3 extends over 15 amino acids. Germline CDR1 is ENHRY and CDR2 is SYGVKD.

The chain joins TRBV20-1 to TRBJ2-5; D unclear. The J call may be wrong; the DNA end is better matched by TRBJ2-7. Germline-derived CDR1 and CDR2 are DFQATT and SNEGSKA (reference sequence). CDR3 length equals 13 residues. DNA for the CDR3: TGCAGTGCTAGAATTTTAGGTAGCAGCGAGCAGTACTTC. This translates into CSARILGSSEQYF.

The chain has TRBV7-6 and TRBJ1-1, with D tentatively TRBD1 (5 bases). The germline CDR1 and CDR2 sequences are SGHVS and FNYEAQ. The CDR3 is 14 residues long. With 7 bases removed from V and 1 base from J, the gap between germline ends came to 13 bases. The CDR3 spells CASNPGGPNTEAFF. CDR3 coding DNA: TGTGCCAGCAACCCTGGGGGTCCGAACACTGAAGCTTTCTTT. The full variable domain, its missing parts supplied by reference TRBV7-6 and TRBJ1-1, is GAGVSQSPRYKVTKRGQDVALRCDPISGHVSLYWYRQALGQGPEFLTYFNYEAQQDKSGLPNDRFSAERPEGSISTLTIQRTEQRDSAMYRCASNPGGPNTEAFFGQGTRLTVV.

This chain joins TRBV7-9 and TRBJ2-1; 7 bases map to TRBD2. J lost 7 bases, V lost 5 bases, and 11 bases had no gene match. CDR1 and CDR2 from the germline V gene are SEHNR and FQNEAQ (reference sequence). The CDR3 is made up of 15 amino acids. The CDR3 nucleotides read TGTGCCAGCAGCCGTTGGACTAGTGAGGGGAATGAGCAGTTCTTC. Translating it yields CASSRWTSEGNEQFF. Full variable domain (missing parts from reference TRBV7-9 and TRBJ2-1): DTGVSQNPRHKITKRGQNVTFRCDPISEHNRLYWYRQTLGQGPEFLTYFQNEAQLEKSRLLSDRFSAERPKGSFSTLEIQRTEQGDSAMYLCASSRWTSEGNEQFFGPGTRLTVL.

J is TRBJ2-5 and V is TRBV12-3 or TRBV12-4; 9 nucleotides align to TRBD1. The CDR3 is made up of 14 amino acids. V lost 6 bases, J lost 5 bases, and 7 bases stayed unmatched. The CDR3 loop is CASRGQGSRETQYF. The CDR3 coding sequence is TGTGCCAGCAGGGGACAGGGAAGTAGGGAGACCCAGTACTTC.

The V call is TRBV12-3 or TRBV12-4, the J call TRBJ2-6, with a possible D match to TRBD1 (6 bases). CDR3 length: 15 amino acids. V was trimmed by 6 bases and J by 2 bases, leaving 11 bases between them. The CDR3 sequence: CASSTGLPGANVLTF. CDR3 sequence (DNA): TGTGCCAGCAGCACAGGGTTACCTGGGGCCAACGTCCTGACTTTC.

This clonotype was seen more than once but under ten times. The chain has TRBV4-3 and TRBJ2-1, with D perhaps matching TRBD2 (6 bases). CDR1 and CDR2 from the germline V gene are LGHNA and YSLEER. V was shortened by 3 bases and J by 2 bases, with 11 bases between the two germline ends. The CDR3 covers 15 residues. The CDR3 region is CASSQRGGTYNEQFF. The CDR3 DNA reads TGCGCCAGCAGCCAGAGGGGCGGGACCTACAATGAGCAGTTCTTC.

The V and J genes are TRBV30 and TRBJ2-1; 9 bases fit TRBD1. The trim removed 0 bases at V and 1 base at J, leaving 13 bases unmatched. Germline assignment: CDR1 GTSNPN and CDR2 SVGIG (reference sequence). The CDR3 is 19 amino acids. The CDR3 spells CAWSVGLLGTGFSYNEQFF. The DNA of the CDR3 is TGTGCCTGGAGTGTAGGACTCCTTGGGACAGGGTTTTCCTACAATGAGCAGTTCTTC.

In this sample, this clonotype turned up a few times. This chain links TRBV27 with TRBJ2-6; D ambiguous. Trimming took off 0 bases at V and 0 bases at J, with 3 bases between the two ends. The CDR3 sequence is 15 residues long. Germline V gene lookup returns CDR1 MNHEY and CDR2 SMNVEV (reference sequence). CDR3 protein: CASSLSFSGANVLTF. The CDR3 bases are TGTGCCAGCAGTTTATCCTTCTCTGGGGCCAACGTCCTGACTTTC.

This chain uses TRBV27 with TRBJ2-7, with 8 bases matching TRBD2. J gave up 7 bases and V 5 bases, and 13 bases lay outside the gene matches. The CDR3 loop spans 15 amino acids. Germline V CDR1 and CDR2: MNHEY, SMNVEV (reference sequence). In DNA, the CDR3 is TGTGCCAGCAGTCCGACTAGCGCAGCCAGCAATGAGCAGTACTTC. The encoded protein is CASSPTSAASNEQYF.

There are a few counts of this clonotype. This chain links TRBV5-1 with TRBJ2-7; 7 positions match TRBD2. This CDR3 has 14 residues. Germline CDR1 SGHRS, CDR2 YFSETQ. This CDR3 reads CSSSRDYFNYEQYF. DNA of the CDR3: TGCTCGAGCAGCCGGGACTATTTTAACTACGAGCAGTACTTC.

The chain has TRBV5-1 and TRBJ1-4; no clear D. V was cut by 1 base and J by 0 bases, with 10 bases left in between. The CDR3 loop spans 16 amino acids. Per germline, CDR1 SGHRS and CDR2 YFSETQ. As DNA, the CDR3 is TGCGCCAGCAGCTTGCAAGGACTTGCAACTAATGAAAAACTGTTTTTT. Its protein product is CASSLQGLATNEKLFF.

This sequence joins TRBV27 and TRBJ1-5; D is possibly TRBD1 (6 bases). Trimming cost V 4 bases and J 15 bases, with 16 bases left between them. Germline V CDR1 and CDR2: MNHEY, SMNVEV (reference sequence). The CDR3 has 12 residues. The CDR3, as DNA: TGTGCCAGCAGTTCCCCTACAGGGTTTACGCATTTT. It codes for CASSSPTGFTHF.

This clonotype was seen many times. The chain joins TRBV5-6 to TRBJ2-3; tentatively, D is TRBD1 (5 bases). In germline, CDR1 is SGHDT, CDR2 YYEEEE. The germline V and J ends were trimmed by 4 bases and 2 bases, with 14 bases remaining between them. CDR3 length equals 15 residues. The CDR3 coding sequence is TGTGCCAGCAGCCACGACAGACTTTCCACAGATACGCAGTATTTT. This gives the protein CASSHDRLSTDTQYF. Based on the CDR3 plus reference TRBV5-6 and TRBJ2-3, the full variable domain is DAGVTQSPTHLIKTRGQQVTLRCSPKSGHDTVSWYQQALGQGPQFIFQYYEEEERQRGNFPDRFSGHQFPNYSSELNVNALLLGDSALYLCASSHDRLSTDTQYFGPGTRLTVL.

CDR3 sequence: CAIRLAATYEQYF. CDR3 nucleotide sequence: TGTGCCATACGACTAGCGGCTACCTACGAGCAGTACTTC. J is TRBJ2-7 and V is TRBV12-3 or TRBV12-4, with 9 bases identical to TRBD2. With 10 bases clipped from V and 2 bases from J, the junction kept 6 bases outside the gene matches. The CDR3 covers 13 residues.

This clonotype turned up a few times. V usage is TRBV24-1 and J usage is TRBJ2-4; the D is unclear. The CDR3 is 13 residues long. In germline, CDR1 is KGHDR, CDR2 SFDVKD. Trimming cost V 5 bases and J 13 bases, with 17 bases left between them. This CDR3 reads CATSGANSLGQYF. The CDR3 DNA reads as TGTGCCACCAGTGGGGCTAACAGTCTCGGGCAGTACTTC.

The CDR3 sequence is CASSLVQGIETQYF. The CDR3 DNA is TGCGCCAGCAGCTTGGTACAGGGAATCGAGACCCAGTACTTC. The V and J genes are TRBV5-1 and TRBJ2-5, with a tentative D call TRBD1 (6 bases). Per the germline V gene, CDR1 is SGHRS and CDR2 is YFSETQ. Trimming stripped 0 bases from V and 5 bases from J, with 11 bases between. This CDR3 has 14 residues.

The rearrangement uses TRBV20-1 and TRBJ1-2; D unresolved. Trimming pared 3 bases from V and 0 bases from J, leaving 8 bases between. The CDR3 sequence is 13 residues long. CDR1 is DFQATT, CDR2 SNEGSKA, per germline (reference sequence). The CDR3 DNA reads TGCAGTGCTAGTTTGGAAACTAACTATGGCTACACCTTC. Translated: CSASLETNYGYTF.

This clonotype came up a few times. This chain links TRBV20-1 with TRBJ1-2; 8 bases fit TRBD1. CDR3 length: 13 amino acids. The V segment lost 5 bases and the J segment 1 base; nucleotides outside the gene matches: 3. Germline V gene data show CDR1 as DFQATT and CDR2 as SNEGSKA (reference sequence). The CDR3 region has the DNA TGCAGTGCTCTGACAGGGGATAACTATGGCTACACCTTC. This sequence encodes CSALTGDNYGYTF.

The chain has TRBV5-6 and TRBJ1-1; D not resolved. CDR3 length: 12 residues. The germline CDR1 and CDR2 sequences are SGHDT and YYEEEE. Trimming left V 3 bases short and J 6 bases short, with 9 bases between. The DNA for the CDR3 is TGTGCCAGCAGCTCCCTTAGGGCTGAAGCTTTCTTT. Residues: CASSSLRAEAFF.

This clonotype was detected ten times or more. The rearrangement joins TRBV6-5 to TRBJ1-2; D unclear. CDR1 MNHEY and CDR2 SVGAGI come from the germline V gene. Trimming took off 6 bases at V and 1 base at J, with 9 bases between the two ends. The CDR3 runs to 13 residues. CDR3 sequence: CASSPDINYGYTF. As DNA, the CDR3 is TGTGCCAGCAGCCCCGACATTAACTATGGCTACACCTTC.

DNA for the CDR3: TGTGCCAGCAGCCAAGACAGGCATGGCTACACCTTC. Its translation: CASSQDRHGYTF. The gene calls are TRBV3-1 and TRBJ1-2, with D hard to call. The CDR3 runs 12 residues. Germline loops: CDR1 LGHDT, CDR2 YNNKEL (reference sequence). The V end was cut by 0 bases, the J end by 6 bases, with 5 bases between.

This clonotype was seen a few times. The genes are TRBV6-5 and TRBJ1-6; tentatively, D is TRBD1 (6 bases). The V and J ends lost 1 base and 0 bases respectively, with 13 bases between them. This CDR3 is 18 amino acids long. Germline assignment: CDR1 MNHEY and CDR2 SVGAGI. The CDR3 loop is CASSYFAADSSYNSPLHF. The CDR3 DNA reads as TGTGCCAGCAGTTACTTTGCGGCGGACAGCTCCTATAATTCACCCCTCCACTTT.

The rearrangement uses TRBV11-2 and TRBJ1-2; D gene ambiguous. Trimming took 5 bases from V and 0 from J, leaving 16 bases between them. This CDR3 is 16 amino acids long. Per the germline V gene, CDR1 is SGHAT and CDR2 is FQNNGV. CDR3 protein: CASSPVPGRSNYGYTF. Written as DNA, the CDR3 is TGTGCCAGCAGCCCAGTACCAGGACGGTCTAACTATGGCTACACCTTC. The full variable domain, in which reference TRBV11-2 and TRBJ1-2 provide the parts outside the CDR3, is EAGVAQSPRYKIIEKRQSVAFWCNPISGHATLYWYQQILGQGPKLLIQFQNNGVVDDSQLPKDRFSAERLKGVDSTLKIQPAKLEDSAVYLCASSPVPGRSNYGYTFGSGTRLTVV.

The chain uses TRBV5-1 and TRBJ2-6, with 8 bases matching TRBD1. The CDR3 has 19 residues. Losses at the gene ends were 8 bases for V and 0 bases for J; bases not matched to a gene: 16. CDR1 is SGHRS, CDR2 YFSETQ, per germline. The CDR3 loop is CASSNRGQGASSGANVLTF. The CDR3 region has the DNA TGCGCCAGTAGCAATCGGGGTCAGGGGGCGAGCTCTGGGGCCAACGTCCTGACTTTC.

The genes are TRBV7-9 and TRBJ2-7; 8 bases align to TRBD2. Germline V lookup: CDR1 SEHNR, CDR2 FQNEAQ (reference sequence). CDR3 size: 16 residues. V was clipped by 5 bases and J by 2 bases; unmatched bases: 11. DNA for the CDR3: TGTGCCAGCAGCCCGGCGAGCGGGAGTGGGACCTACGAGCAGTACTTC. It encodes CASSPASGSGTYEQYF.